This TCR beta chain was identified during a study of shared clonotypes between healthy human individuals (dated by TCRdb to 2020 to 2021). Study-level background: Three men and a couple of women, aged 18 to 49 years, made up the cohort. For each donor, three plates each were used for CD4 naive and CD4 memory, two plates were used for CD8 naive, and one plate was used for CD8 memory. To estimate repertoire size and how much clonotype sharing occurs between individuals, the study deeply sequenced the blood TCR repertoires of several healthy adults. To increase sequencing depth and limit assay-specific biases, different laboratories used diverse techniques to prepare libraries and sequence TCR repertoires. Between about 0.94 and 10 billion PBMCs per donor were obtained by leukapheresis. Overall results and qualifications from the work: Sampling was restricted to blood, and TCR repertoires in tissue are likely to differ from TCR repertoires in blood. When a handful of donors were compared, the shared fraction of clonotypes was roughly 4.8% for naive CD4, 3% to 4% for naive CD8, more than 2% for memory CD4, and roughly 0.43% for memory CD8. Compared with non-shared clonotypes, the clonotypes found in all four sorted-subset donors had higher generation probabilities. The small number of donors limited the genetic and exposure-history diversity represented. Rarefaction of sorted-subset datasets indicated incomplete sequencing despite the large sequencing depth. Naive subsets generally had larger estimated clonotype richness than memory subsets. Based on pairwise subsampling, the degree of clonotype sharing among donors was expected to be affected by sequencing depth.

V drops 4 bases and J drops 6 bases, leaving 11 bases in between. CDR1 and CDR2, per the germline V gene, are MDHEN and SYDVKM. The CDR3 measures 13 amino acids from cysteine to phenylalanine. Kept here is only the CDR3 DNA, which spans 39 bases and is read in frame from base 1. Comment on this clone: This clone's antigen is unknown. There are no base qualities to consult, and no much larger clone falls within one base. Other DNA sequences in the sample encode the same CDR3.

Using the deep immunoSEQ assay, TCR CDR3 regions were amplified from genomic DNA by multiplex PCR. For each cell subset, the extracted genomic DNA was distributed evenly across all wells of several immunoSEQ 96-well plates, and each plate served as one replicate. For sorted subsets, each replicate PCR was loaded with roughly 200 ng genomic DNA, equivalent to some 27,000 T cell genomes. Purified libraries were quantified with a Qubit 3.0 fluorometer, sized on a Bioanalyzer 2100, and re-quantified with the KAPA Library Quantification kit. A separate single-read 150-cycle Illumina NextSeq 550 flow cell was used to sequence each immunoSEQ 96-well plate. The source study handled its data this way. The immunoSEQ output contained only junctional sequences without quality scores, so filtering could not match that applied to full-length reads. To assign V/J genes and CDR3, sequences were annotated using PyIR, a Python wrapper for IgBLAST v1.9, with IMGT germline references. Reads with weak V/J assignments (E-value above 1e-6), missing CDR3, stop codons, out-of-frame junctions, or ambiguous translated residues were removed. V3J clonotypes were defined as sequences sharing an identical inferred V gene, J gene, and CDR3 amino acid sequence. Percentage overlap between repertoires was calculated by dividing the number of shared unique clonotypes by the size of the smaller repertoire. Three approaches were used to assess repertoire richness: RTK rarefaction, the Chao1 estimator, and Recon v2.1 estimates of unobserved clonotypes. Generation probabilities for all TCRbeta clonotypes obtained by the gDNA method from a handful of donors were computed using OLGA. Held by TCRdb, this immuneACCESS table contains in-frame sequences only and omits some clones. Under half of the omission traces to an unresolved V gene where checked; the cause of the rest is unknown. The D gene and trimming were derived from the DNA, and the V and J assignments and clone size from that table. The sample profile shows roughly 1 million clones; approximately 76% of them were found once. The ten largest make up approximately 1.5% of the sample.

Healthy HIV-negative adults with no recently reported acute infections or vaccinations were included as donors. All donors were Caucasian adults living in Nashville, Tennessee, USA. Magnetic negative selection was used to enrich CD4+ T cells, after which naive cells were positively selected on CD45RA and the negative fraction became the memory subset. Blood was obtained by leukapheresis, after which PBMCs were separated by Ficoll-Histopaque density gradient centrifugation and cryopreserved in liquid nitrogen vapor phase. Analytical flow cytometry was used to check the purity and quantity of each magnetically sorted T cell population. Genomic DNA was isolated from each sorted fraction and quantified by UV absorbance on a Nanodrop 2000c.

The sample consisted of memory CD4+ T cells sorted from blood. The cell subset or site label on this specimen signifies: CD45RA-negative fraction. The chain is encoded by TRBV28 joined to TRBJ2-3; no confident D gene assignment can be made. The sequence was collected from a young man in good health. CDR3 sequence: CASSSPLRDTQYF. The nucleotide sequence is given as TGTGCCAGCAGTTCCCCGCTAAGGGATACGCAGTATTTT.